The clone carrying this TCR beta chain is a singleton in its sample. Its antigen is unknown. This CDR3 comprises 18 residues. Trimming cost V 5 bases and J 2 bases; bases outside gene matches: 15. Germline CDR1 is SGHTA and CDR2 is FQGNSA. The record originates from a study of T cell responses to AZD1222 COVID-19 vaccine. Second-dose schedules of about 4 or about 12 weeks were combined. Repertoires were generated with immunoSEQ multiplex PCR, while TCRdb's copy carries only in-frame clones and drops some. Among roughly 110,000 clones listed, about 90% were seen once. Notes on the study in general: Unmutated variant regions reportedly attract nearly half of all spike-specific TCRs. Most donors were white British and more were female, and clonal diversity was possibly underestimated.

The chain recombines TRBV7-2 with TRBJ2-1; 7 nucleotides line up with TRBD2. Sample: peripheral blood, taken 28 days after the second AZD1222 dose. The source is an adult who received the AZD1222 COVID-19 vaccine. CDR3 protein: CASSSEPGLPKPYNEQFF. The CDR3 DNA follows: TGTGCCAGCAGCAGCGAACCGGGACTACCAAAACCCTACAATGAGCAGTTCTTC.